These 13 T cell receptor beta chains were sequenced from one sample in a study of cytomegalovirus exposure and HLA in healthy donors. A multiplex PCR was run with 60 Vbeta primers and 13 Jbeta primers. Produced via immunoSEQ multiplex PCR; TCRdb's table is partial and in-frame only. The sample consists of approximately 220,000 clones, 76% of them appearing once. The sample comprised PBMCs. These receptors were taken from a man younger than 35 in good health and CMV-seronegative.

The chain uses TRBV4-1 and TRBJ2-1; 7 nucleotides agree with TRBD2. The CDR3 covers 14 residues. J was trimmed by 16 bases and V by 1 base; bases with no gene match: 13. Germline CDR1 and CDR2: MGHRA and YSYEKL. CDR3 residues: CASSQVQAGPFPFF. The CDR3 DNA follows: TGCGCCAGCAGCCAAGTCCAAGCGGGACCCTTTCCATTCTTC.

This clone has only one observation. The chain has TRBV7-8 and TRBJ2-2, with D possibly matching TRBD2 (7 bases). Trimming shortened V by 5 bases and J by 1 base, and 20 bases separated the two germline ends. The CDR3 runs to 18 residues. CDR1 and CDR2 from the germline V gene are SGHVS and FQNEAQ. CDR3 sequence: CASSPLGGALLNTGELFF. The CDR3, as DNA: TGTGCCAGCAGCCCCTTAGGGGGGGCCCTATTGAACACCGGGGAGCTGTTTTTT.

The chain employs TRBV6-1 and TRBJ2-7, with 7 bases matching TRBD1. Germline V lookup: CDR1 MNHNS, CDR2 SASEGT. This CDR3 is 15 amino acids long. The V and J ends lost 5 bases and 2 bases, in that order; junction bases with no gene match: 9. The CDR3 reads CASSLDRDSPYEQYF. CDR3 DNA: TGTGCCAGCAGTTTAGATCGGGACAGCCCCTACGAGCAGTACTTC.

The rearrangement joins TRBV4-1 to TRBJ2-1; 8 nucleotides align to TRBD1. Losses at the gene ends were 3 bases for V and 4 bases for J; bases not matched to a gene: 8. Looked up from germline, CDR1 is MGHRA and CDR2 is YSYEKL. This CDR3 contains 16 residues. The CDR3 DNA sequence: TGCGCCAGCAGCCAGGCCGGGACAGGCGGATACAATGAGCAGTTCTTC. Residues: CASSQAGTGGYNEQFF.

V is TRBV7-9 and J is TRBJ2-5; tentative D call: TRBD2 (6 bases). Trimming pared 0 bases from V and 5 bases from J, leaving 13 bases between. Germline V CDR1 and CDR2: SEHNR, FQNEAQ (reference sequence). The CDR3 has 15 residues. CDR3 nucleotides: TGTGCCAGCAGCTTAGCCGGGGGACGGACGGAGACCCAGTACTTC. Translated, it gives CASSLAGGRTETQYF.

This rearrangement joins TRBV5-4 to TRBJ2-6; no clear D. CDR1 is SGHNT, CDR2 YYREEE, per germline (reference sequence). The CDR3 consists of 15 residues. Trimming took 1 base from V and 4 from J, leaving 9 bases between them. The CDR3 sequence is CASSLYGSGANVLTF. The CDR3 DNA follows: TGTGCCAGCAGCTTGTACGGTTCCGGGGCCAACGTCCTGACTTTC.

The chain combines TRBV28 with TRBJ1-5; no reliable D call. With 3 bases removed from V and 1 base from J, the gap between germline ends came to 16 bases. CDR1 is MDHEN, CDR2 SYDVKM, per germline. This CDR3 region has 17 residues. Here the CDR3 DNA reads TGTGCCAGCAGTTTCAAGACTTCCTCCCTAAGCAATCAGCCCCAGCATTTT. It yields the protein CASSFKTSSLSNQPQHF.

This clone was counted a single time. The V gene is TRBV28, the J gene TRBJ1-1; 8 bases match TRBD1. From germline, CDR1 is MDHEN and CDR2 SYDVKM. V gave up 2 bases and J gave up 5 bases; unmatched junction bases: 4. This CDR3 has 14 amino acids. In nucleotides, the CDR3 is TGTGCCAGCAGTTTACAGGGGGCGCGAACTGAAGCTTTCTTT. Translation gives CASSLQGARTEAFF.

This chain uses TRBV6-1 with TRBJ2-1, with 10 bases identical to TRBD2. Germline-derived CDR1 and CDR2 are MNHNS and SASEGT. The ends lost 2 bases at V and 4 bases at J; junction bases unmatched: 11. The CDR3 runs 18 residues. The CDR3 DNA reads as TGTGCCAGCAGTGAAAGTCTAGCGGGAGCAAAAGGGTACAATGAGCAGTTCTTC. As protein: CASSESLAGAKGYNEQFF.

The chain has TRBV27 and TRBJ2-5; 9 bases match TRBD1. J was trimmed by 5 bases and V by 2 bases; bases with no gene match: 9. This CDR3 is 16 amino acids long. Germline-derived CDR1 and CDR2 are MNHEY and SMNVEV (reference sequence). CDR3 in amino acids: CASSLVRDRVWETQYF. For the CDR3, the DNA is TGTGCCAGCAGTTTAGTCCGGGACAGGGTATGGGAGACCCAGTACTTC.

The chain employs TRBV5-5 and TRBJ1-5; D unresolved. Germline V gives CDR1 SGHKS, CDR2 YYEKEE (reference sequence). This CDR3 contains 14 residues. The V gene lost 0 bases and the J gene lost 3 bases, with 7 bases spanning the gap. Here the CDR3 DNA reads TGTGCCAGCAGCTTGGCTCCCCTCAATCAGCCCCAGCATTTT. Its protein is CASSLAPLNQPQHF.

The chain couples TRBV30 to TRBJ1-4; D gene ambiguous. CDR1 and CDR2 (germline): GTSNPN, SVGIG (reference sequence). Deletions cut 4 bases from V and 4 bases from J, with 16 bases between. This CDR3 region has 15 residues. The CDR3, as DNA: TGTGCCTGGAATCAGGACGCCGGACTTAATGAAAAACTGTTTTTT. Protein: CAWNQDAGLNEKLFF.

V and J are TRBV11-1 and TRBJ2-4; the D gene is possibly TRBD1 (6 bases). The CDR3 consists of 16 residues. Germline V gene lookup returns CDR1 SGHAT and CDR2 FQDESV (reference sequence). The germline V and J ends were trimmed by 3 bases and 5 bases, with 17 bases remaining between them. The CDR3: CASSFGPTGLQNIQYF. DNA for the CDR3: TGTGCCAGCAGCTTCGGACCAACAGGGCTCCAAAACATTCAGTACTTC.